The subject of this entry is one TCR beta chain. Its specificity is not known. This specimen belongs to a study of identifying expanded T cells in peripheral blood. Study-wide results and limits: Technical replicates showed roughly 1.2 changed clones; about 2 weeks roughly 15; four weeks 19. Variance in clone template counts between roughly two-week samples significantly increased with total template count across all healthy donors.

Collection occurred without any documented infections or immune events in donors. CDR3 length equals 14 residues. V trimming: 2 bases; J trimming: 2 bases; junction bases outside the gene matches: 3. CDR1 is KGHSH and CDR2 is LQKENI in the germline V gene. The method was immunoSEQ multiplex PCR; TCRdb's version includes in-frame clones alone and lacks a portion of them. Among some 91,000 clones, around 88% were seen once, and the ten largest hold about 4%. This TCR was recovered from a person between 18 and 75 years old in good health. Sequencing input: blood. The rearrangement joins TRBV18 to TRBJ2-7, with 7 bases aligning to TRBD1. The CDR3 nucleotides read TGTGCCAGCTCACCAGGGACAGATACCTACGAGCAGTACTTC. This sequence encodes CASSPGTDTYEQYF.